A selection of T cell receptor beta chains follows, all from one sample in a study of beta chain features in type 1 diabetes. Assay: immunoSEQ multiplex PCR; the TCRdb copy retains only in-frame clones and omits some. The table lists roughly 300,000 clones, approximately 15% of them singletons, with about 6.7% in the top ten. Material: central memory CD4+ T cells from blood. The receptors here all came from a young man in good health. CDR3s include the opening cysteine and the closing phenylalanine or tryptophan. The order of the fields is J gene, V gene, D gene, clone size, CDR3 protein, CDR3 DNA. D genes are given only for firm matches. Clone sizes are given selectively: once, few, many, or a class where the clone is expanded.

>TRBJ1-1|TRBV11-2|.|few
CASSQNQGINGAFF
TGTGCCAGCAGCCAAAATCAGGGGATTAATGGAGCTTTCTTT
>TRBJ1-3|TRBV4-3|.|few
CASSQGGARQRRGNTIYF
TGCGCCAGCAGCCAAGGTGGGGCTCGACAGAGAAGAGGAAACACCATATATTTT
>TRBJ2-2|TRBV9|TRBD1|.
CASSVAGTGRTGELFF
TGTGCCAGCAGCGTAGCGGGGACAGGGAGAACCGGGGAGCTGTTTTTT
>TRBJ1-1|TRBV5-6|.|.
CASSIGGPGKAFF
TGTGCCAGCAGTATCGGCGGGCCAGGGAAAGCTTTCTTT
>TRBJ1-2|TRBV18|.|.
CASSPERRDGYTF
TGTGCCAGCTCACCCGAGAGACGGGATGGCTACACCTTC
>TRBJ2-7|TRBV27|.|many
CASSLQVPTYEQYF
TGTGCCAGCAGTTTACAGGTGCCTACCTACGAGCAGTACTTC
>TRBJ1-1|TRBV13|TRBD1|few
CASSLYRGATPGTEAFF
TGTGCCAGCAGCTTATACAGGGGGGCGACTCCCGGTACTGAAGCTTTCTTT
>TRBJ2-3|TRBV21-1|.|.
CASSTWTSGRACHTQYF
TGTGCCAGCAGCACCTGGACTAGCGGGAGGGCTTGCCATACGCAGTATTTT
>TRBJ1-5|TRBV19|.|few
CASSDDKSNQPQHF
TGTGCCAGTAGTGATGACAAGTCCAATCAGCCCCAGCATTTT
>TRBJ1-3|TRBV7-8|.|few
CASSPTGSGNTIYF
TGTGCCAGCAGCCCCACGGGGTCGGGAAACACCATATATTTT
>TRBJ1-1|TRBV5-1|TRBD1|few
CASSLQGTNTEAFF
TGCGCCAGCAGCTTACAGGGGACGAACACTGAAGCTTTCTTT
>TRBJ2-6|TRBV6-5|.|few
CASWGFDGANVLTF
TGTGCCAGCTGGGGGTTCGATGGGGCCAACGTCCTGACTTTC
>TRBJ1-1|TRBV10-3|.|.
CAISGDNLWTTEAFF
TGTGCCATCAGTGGAGACAATTTATGGACCACTGAAGCTTTCTTT
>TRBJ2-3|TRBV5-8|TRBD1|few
CASSPTGTGLTDTQYF
TGTGCCAGCAGCCCGACCGGGACAGGACTCACAGATACGCAGTATTTT
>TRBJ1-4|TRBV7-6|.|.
CASSHPLRAEKLFF
TGTGCCAGCAGCCACCCCCTTCGGGCCGAAAAACTGTTTTTT
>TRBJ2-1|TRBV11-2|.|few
CASSQPPGREQFF
TGTGCCAGCAGCCAACCTCCGGGACGGGAGCAGTTCTTC
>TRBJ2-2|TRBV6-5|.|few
CASSEAGNTGELFF
TGTGCCAGCAGTGAGGCCGGTAACACCGGGGAGCTGTTTTTT
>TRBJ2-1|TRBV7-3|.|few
CASSPSGGLAAYNEQFF
TGTGCCAGCAGCCCCTCCGGGGGGCTAGCGGCCTACAATGAGCAGTTCTTC
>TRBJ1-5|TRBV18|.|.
CASSPGQNVQPQHF
TGTGCCAGCTCACCAGGCCAGAACGTGCAGCCCCAGCATTTT
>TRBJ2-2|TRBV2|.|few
CASRLTDTNTGELFF
TGTGCCAGCCGTCTCACGGACACGAACACCGGGGAGCTGTTTTTT
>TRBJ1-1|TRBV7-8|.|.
CASSPGRMNTEAFF
TGTGCCAGCAGCCCAGGCAGGATGAACACTGAAGCTTTCTTT
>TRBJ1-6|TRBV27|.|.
CASSLRADLVGSPLHF
TGTGCCAGCAGTTTAAGGGCGGATTTGGTGGGTTCACCCCTCCACTTT
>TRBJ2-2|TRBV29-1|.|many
CSVEIRAGTGELFF
TGCAGCGTTGAGATCAGGGCGGGCACCGGGGAGCTGTTTTTT
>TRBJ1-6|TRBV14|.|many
CASSLGGTTGRQNSPLHF
TGTGCCAGCAGCCTGGGAGGAACCACAGGGCGCCAGAATTCACCCCTCCACTTT
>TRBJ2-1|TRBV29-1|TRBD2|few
CSVRHSGTTSYNEQFF
TGCAGCGTTAGACATAGCGGGACAACCTCCTACAATGAGCAGTTCTTC